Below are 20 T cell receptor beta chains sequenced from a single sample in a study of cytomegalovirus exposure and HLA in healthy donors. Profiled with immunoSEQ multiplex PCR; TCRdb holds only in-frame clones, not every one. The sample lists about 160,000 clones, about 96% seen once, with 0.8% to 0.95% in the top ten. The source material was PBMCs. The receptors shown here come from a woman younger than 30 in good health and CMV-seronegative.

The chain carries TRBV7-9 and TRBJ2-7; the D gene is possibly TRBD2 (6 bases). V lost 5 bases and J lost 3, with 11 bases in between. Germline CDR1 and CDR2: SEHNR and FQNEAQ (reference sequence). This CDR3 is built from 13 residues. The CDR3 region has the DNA TGTGCCAGCAGCCTCGGGGGATACTACGAGCAGTACTTC. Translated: CASSLGGYYEQYF.

Here the CDR3 DNA reads TGCGCCAGCAGCCAAGGGCACGGACAGGGGGTTGGTAGCACTGAAGCTTTCTTT. As protein: CASSQGHGQGVGSTEAFF. The V call is TRBV4-3, the J call TRBJ1-1; TRBD1 agrees at 10 bases. Trimming at V came to 1 base and at J to 4 bases, leaving 12 bases not matched to a gene. The germline CDR1 and CDR2 sequences are LGHNA and YSLEER. This CDR3 is 18 amino acids long.

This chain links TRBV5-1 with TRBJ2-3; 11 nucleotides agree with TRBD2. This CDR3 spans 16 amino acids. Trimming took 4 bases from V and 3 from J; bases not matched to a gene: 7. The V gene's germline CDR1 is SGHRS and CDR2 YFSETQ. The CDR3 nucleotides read TGCGCCAGCAGCGATCTACTAGCGGGGGTTACAGATACGCAGTATTTT. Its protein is CASSDLLAGVTDTQYF.

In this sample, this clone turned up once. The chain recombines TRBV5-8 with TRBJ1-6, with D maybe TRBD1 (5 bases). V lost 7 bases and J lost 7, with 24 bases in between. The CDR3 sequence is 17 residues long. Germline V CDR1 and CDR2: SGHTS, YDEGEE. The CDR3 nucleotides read TGTGCCAGCGGCCGTACGGGTGGGGGGGGATTGAATTCACCCCTCCACTTT. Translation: CASGRTGGGGLNSPLHF.

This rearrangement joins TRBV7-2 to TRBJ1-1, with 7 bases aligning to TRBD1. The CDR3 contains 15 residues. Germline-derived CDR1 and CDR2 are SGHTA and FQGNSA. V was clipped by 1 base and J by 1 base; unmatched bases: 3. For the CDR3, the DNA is TGTGCCAGCAGCTTAGGTGGGACAGCGAACACTGAAGCTTTCTTT. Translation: CASSLGGTANTEAFF.

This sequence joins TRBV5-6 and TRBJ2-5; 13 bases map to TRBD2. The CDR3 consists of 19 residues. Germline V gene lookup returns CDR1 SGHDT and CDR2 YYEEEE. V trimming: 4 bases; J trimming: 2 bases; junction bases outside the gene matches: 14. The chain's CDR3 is CASSPTGTSGAPNQETQYF. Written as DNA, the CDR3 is TGTGCCAGCAGCCCAACCGGGACTAGCGGGGCCCCAAATCAAGAGACCCAGTACTTC.

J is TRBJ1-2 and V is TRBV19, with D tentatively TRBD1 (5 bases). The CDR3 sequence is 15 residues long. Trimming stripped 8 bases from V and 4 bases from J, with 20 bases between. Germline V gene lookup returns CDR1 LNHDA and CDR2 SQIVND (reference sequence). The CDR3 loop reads CASDPGTGRAYGYTF. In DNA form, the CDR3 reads TGTGCCAGTGATCCGGGCACGGGCAGGGCCTATGGCTACACCTTC.

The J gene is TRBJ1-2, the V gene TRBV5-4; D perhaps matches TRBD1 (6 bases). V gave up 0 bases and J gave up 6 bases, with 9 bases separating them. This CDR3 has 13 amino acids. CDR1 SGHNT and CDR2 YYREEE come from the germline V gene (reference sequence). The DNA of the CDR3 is TGTGCCAGCAGCTTGGTGCCAGGGGATGGCTACACCTTC. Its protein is CASSLVPGDGYTF.

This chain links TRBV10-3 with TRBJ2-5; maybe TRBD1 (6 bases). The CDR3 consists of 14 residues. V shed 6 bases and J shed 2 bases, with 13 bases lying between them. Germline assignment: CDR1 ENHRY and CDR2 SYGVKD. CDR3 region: CAISVQGSQETQYF. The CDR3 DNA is TGTGCCATCAGCGTACAGGGCTCTCAAGAGACCCAGTACTTC.

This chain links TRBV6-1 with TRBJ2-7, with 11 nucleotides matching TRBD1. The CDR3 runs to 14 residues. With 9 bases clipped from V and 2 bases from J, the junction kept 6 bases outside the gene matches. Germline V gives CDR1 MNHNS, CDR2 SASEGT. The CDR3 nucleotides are TGTGCCAGTCGGGGACAGGGGGGCCCCTACGAGCAGTACTTC. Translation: CASRGQGGPYEQYF.

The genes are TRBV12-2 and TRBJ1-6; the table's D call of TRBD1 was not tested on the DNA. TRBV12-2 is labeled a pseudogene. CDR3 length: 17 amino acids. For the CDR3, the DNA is TGTGCAAGTCGCTTAGCCTCCAGAAGCTCCTATAATTCACCCCTCCACTTT. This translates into CASRLASRSSYNSPLHF.

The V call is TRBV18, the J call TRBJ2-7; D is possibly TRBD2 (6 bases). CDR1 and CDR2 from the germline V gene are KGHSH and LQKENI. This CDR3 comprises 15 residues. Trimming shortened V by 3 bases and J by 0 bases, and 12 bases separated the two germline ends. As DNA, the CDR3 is TGTGCCAGCTCACCCAGCGGAGGGAGCTCCTACGAGCAGTACTTC. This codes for CASSPSGGSSYEQYF.

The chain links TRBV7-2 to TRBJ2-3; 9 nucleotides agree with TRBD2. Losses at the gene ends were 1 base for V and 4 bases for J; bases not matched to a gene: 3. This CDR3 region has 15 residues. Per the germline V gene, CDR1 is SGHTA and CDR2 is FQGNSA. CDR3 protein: CASSLGGGAADTQYF. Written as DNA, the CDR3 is TGTGCCAGCAGCTTAGGCGGGGGGGCAGCAGATACGCAGTATTTT.

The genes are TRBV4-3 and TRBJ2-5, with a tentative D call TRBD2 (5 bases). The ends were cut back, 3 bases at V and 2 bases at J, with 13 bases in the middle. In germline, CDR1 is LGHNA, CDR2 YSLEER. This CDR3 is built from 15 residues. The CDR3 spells CASSQGGRLQETQYF. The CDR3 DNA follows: TGCGCCAGCAGCCAGGGCGGGCGTCTTCAAGAGACCCAGTACTTC.

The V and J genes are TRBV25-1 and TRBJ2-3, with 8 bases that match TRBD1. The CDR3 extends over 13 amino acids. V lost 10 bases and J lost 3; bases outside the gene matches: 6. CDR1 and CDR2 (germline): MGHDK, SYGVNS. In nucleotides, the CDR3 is TGTGCCACCAGGACAGGGTCGACAGATACGCAGTATTTT. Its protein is CATRTGSTDTQYF.

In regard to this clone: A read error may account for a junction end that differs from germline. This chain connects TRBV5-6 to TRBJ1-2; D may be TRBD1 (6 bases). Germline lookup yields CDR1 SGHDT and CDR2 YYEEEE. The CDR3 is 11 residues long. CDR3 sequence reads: CASSRGRDVSF. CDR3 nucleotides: TGTGCCAGCAGTAGGGGGAGGGACGTATCCTTC.

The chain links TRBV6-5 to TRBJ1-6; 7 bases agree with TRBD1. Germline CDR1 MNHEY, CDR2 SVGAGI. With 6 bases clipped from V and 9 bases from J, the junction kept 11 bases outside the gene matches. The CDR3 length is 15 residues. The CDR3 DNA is TGTGCCAGCAGGGGTCCGACAGGGTGGGGTTCACCCCTCCACTTT. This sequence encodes CASRGPTGWGSPLHF.

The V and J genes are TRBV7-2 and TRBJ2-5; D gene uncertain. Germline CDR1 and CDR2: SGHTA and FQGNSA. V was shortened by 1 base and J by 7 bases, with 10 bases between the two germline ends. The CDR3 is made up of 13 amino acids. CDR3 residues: CASSLELEATQYF. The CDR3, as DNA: TGTGCCAGCAGCTTAGAATTAGAGGCGACCCAGTACTTC.

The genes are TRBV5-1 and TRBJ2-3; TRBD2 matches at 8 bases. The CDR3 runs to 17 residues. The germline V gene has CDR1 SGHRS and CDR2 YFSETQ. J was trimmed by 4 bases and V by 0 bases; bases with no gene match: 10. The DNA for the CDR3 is TGCGCCAGCAGCTTGGGACTCGGGGGGGCCGTAGCAGATACGCAGTATTTT. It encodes CASSLGLGGAVADTQYF.

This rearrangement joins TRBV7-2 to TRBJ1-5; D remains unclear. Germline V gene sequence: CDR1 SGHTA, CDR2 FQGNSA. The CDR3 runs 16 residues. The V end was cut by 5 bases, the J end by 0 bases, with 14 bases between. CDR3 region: CASSPLDYPSNQPQHF. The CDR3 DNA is TGTGCCAGCAGCCCTTTGGACTACCCTAGCAATCAGCCCCAGCATTTT.